The source of this TCR beta chain is a study of cytomegalovirus exposure and HLA in healthy donors (dated by TCRdb to the late 2010s). For context, the study as a whole: According to an earlier analysis of 450 to 650 of the donors, about 170 million T cells yielded roughly 110 million unique TCR beta sequences and about 300 Gb of sequence data. An early release covering 550 to 700 HLA-typed donors comprised about 310 gigabases of sequencing data and roughly 85 million unique TCR sequences. The genetic ancestry cluster associated with self-reported Caucasian donors included roughly four fifths of the approximately 410 genotyped donors. The aim of the study was to test whether cataloging public T cell receptors could identify signatures of past pathogen exposure. The study profiled the T cell repertoires of hundreds of subjects by immunosequencing and related them to cytomegalovirus serostatus. In addition to the first cohort of 666 subjects, a separate validation cohort of 130 or so different subjects was used. To predict cytomegalovirus infection status, the study combined high-throughput TCR immunosequencing, statistical association of individual TCRs with disease status, and machine learning. A later analysis re-examined previously published TCR beta repertoires from just over 650 donors and added high-resolution HLA genotyping to investigate patterns of TCR occurrence. In the later analysis, no new phenotypic data were used to find candidate immune exposures; instead, reliance was placed on TCR beta sequences and their occurrence across donors. In an earlier analysis of 587 of the donors, high-throughput TCR beta sequencing was used to judge whether each TCR beta V gene segment behaved as functional or pseudogenic. Donor age, sex, ethnicity and CMV serostatus were compiled together with the repertoire data. A later genetic analysis used genome-wide SNP genotypes for about 65% of the 666 donors, treating that subset as a discovery cohort. All discovery cohort repertoires had been generated on a single sequencing platform. HLA typing included class I and class II loci at four-digit resolution. Typing coverage varied by locus: about 629-630 donors for A, B, C, DRB1 and DQB1; roughly 500 for DQA1; 606 for DPA1; under 490 for DPB1. A few DR-DQ haplotypes were handled as single units for association and clustering because linkage in the cohort was strong. On average, around 200,000 unique TCR beta nucleotide sequences were sequenced per donor among about 400 genotyped donors of the cohort, with approximately 18% of those sequences being non-productive.

Overall study outcomes, separate from this receptor: According to the authors, the approach could potentially be generalized to other disease states and immunological phenotypes. A group of highly shared sequence variants was considered likely to be a technical artifact of the sequencing pipeline. In a later genetic analysis, fewer N-insertions in productive TCRs were reported among donors in an Asian-associated ancestry cluster than the roughly 670-donor mean. Most TCR sequences were seen in very few donors, while some public TCRs were found in many individuals. In a later analysis, HLA-associated TCR beta chains showed more clonal expansion and lower generation probabilities than non-associated chains that were equally common. Presence/absence analyses assumed roughly uniform sequencing depth across donors, an assumption that may not hold. In vitro tests confirmed that a few of the cytomegalovirus-associated TCR beta chains recognize cytomegalovirus antigens. Correlated functional status among segregating V segments might be attributable to linkage disequilibrium, but an unknown experimental factor could not be ruled out. The classifier was reported to diagnose cytomegalovirus status with high specificity and sensitivity in both the original cohort and the validation cohort. A later analysis found that most CMV-associated TCR beta chains appeared HLA-restricted, with HLA associations seemingly driven largely by CMV exposure. Some IMGT-functional V segments, including TRBV6-2 and TRBV6-3, could not be distinguished by the 87-base-pair reads and were therefore excluded. Strong co-occurrence of HLA alleles, especially DR and DQ, made assigning TCR associations to individual alleles difficult. In a later analysis, several top co-occurrence clusters were reported to appear linked to parvovirus B19, influenza, CMV and Epstein-Barr virus. For the cohort, immune exposure information was limited to CMV serostatus. According to a later analysis, TCR association rates differed among HLA loci, with DRB1 alleles showing the most associated TCRs and HLA-C alleles showing the fewest. In an earlier analysis of approximately 590 of the donors, most TCR beta V segments appeared in productive rearrangements about 90% or about 30% of the time, broadly matching IMGT annotations. A total of 150 to 200 TCR beta chains were listed by the study as associated with cytomegalovirus. Only TCR beta chains were sequenced in this cohort, and the absence of alpha or paired-chain data limited detectable features. A further reported finding was that TCR beta sequences accurately predicted the HLA-A and HLA-B alleles for most subjects in the first cohort. At a false discovery rate of 0.05, a later analysis linked approximately 18,000 TCR beta sequences to specific HLA alleles. Because counts were too low, more than 15 rarely observed V segments, including chromosome 9 orphons, were left out of the earlier analysis of 500 to 750 of the donors. Because some donors lacked HLA typing at each locus, the association tests relied only on the typed subset. An association between a missense DCLRE1C variant and V-gene and J-gene trimming of TCR beta chains was found in a later genetic analysis and replicated in an independent cohort.

The cohort consisted of approximately 690 healthy bone marrow donors. All cohort members were sampled while nominally healthy, although unrecorded immune exposures were likely present. The donor tested CMV seronegative and was one of the 352 seronegative cohort members. Each donor provided a peripheral blood sample, and peripheral blood mononuclear cells were used for TCR beta sequencing. Genomic DNA was extracted from the blood cell samples with the Qiagen DNeasy Blood Extraction Kit. Reading from cysteine to phenylalanine, the CDR3 counts 17 amino acids. The DNA shown is the 51-base CDR3, in frame from base 1. The germline V gene supplies CDR1 MDHEN and CDR2 SYDVKM. V has 3 bases trimmed and J has 0 bases trimmed; junction bases matching no gene number 8. Receptors were amplified or captured by the immunoSEQ multiplex PCR assay. For the multiplex PCR, a mixture combining 60 forward primers for TCR Vbeta segments and 13 reverse primers for TCR Jbeta segments was used. The CDR3 region of rearranged TCR beta genes was amplified from genomic DNA by a multiplex PCR assay. The amplified TCR beta libraries were sequenced on the Illumina HiSeq System as 87-base-pair reads. Per the original workflow: In a later analysis, about 80 million unique TCR beta chains were counted across the 500 to 850 repertoires, and approximately 11 million of these chains were shared by at least two donors. A nearest-neighbor algorithm error-corrected the raw reads and collapsed the reads into unique sequences, merging closely related sequences to remove PCR and sequencing errors. V, D and J gene segments were assigned by aligning CDR3 sequences to IMGT reference sequences. Each retained sequence needed at least a six-nucleotide match to both a V gene segment and a J gene segment. A rearrangement counted as productive if the CDR3 had no stop codons and remained in frame with V and J, and every other rearrangement counted as non-productive. CDR3 was defined according to IMGT convention as the region running from the second conserved V-encoded cysteine to the conserved J-encoded phenylalanine. The earlier analysis of 587 of the donors excluded any sequence lacking an unambiguous match to a single V gene segment. In an earlier analysis of around 590 of the donors, a V segment was called functional when productive rearrangements were above 56.7%, and segregating when the standard deviation between donors exceeded 5%. A statistical classification framework was built to diagnose cytomegalovirus status from the catalog of TCR beta chain sequences. In a later analysis, TCR nucleotide sequences were compared against IMGT/GENE-DB human TR gene sequences so that V and J genes could be assigned. The TCRdist pipeline was used in a later analysis to assign CDR3 sequences and most-parsimonious VDJ recombination scenarios. A later analysis defined each TCR beta chain by its CDR3 amino acid sequence plus V-gene family, and excluded reads lacking a unique V-gene family. A later analysis removed 592 highly shared, low-generation-probability nucleotide sequences to deal with suspected cross-contamination and a sequencing artifact. In a later analysis, a clonal expansion index for each public chain was calculated from normalized within-repertoire ranks of inferred template counts. A later analysis computed generation probabilities with a VDJ recombination model fitted to out-of-frame rearrangements, and checked the results against IGoR. Hypergeometric tests were used in a later analysis to score TCR-TCR, TCR-HLA and TCR-CMV co-occurrence, with a repertoire-size bias correction applied to the TCR pairs. A later analysis estimated false discovery rates by permuting HLA or CMV assignments 20 times. In a later analysis, co-occurring TCRs were grouped using DBSCAN, with TCRdist sequence similarity added in when clustering inside HLA-allele-positive subsets. For co-occurrence clustering, repertoires with fewer than 30,000 or more than 120,000 public chains were excluded, along with roughly five repertoires with anomalous nucleotide sharing. The immuneACCESS repertoire file appears here via TCRdb, limited to in-frame rearrangements. These files lack a portion of the clones; in checked studies, under half of the deficit traces to unresolved V genes, and the cause of the others is not known. That table supplies the V and J calls and clone size; D and trimming were determined from the DNA. This sample is represented by under 200,000 clones; around 80% of them were singletons. The ten largest clones capture less than 2% of the sample.

A word on this clone: The clone's antigen remains unknown. Per-base quality was not reported, and no clone a single base away is much larger than it.

The chain uses TRBV28 and TRBJ2-3; 8 nucleotides in the junction match TRBD1. The sequenced sample was PBMCs. The clonotype comes from a woman aged 18-35 years in good health and CMV-seronegative. The CDR3 corresponds to CASSLQTGAFSTDTQYF. The nucleotide sequence reads TGTGCCAGCAGTTTGCAGACAGGGGCTTTTAGCACAGATACGCAGTATTTT.